The rows below give T cell receptor beta chains drawn from one sample of a study of graft-versus-host responses after intestinal transplantation. Clones were sequenced by immunoSEQ multiplex PCR, and TCRdb holds only the in-frame ones, with some missing. This sample has more than 9,500 clones, with 93% found just once. The sequenced sample was PBMCs, obtained around 3.5 months after intestinal transplant. These receptors all come from a human patient who received an intestinal transplant, so some T cells may come from the graft donor. CDR3s include the opening cysteine and the closing phenylalanine or tryptophan. The D gene is left open where the match is weak. Only part of the rows carry a size: once, few, many, or a class if the clone is expanded.

J gene: TRBJ1-1
clone size: NA
V gene: TRBV5-1
D gene: NA
CDR3 protein: CASSGAVDTEAFF
CDR3 DNA: TGCGCCAGTTCTGGGGCCGTGGACACTGAAGCTTTCTTT

J gene: TRBJ1-2
clone size: NA
V gene: TRBV30
D gene: NA
CDR3 protein: CAWSASINFGDGYTF
CDR3 DNA: TGTGCCTGGAGTGCTTCAATAAACTTTGGGGATGGCTACACCTTC

J gene: TRBJ1-1
clone size: NA
V gene: TRBV2
D gene: NA
CDR3 protein: CASSATVIEAFF
CDR3 DNA: TGTGCCAGCAGTGCTACAGTGATTGAAGCTTTCTTT

J gene: TRBJ2-7
clone size: NA
V gene: TRBV7-8
D gene: NA
CDR3 protein: CASSPRPSYEQYF
CDR3 DNA: TGTGCCAGCAGCCCTCGGCCCTCCTACGAGCAGTACTTC

J gene: TRBJ1-1
clone size: once
V gene: TRBV5-6
D gene: TRBD1
CDR3 protein: CASSRTGSTEAFF
CDR3 DNA: TGTGCCAGCAGCCGGACAGGGTCTACTGAAGCTTTCTTT

J gene: TRBJ2-1
clone size: NA
V gene: TRBV2
D gene: NA
CDR3 protein: CASSEVRGSGAPRELF
CDR3 DNA: TGTGCCAGCAGTGAGGTCCGGGGGTCTGGCGCCCCCAGGGAGCTCTTC

J gene: TRBJ1-2
clone size: NA
V gene: TRBV4-1
D gene: TRBD1
CDR3 protein: CASSQDSGQGHGGYTF
CDR3 DNA: TGCGCCAGCAGCCAAGATTCCGGACAGGGACATGGTGGCTACACCTTC

J gene: TRBJ2-1
clone size: NA
V gene: TRBV14
D gene: NA
CDR3 protein: CASSLPMVSHEQFF
CDR3 DNA: TGTGCCAGCAGCCTCCCCATGGTCAGCCATGAGCAGTTCTTC

J gene: TRBJ1-2
clone size: NA
V gene: TRBV6-5
D gene: NA
CDR3 protein: CASSPTSSNYGYTF
CDR3 DNA: TGTGCCAGCAGCCCGACAAGCTCTAACTATGGCTACACCTTC

J gene: TRBJ1-5
clone size: once
V gene: TRBV5-6
D gene: NA
CDR3 protein: CASSLGVYSNQPQHF
CDR3 DNA: TGTGCCAGCAGCTTAGGGGTATATAGCAATCAGCCCCAGCATTTT

J gene: TRBJ2-1
clone size: NA
V gene: TRBV19
D gene: NA
CDR3 protein: CASSGTGLSYNEQFF
CDR3 DNA: TGTGCCAGTAGCGGGACCGGCTTGAGCTACAATGAGCAGTTCTTC

J gene: TRBJ2-1
clone size: NA
V gene: TRBV27
D gene: NA
CDR3 protein: CASSLSTYNEQFF
CDR3 DNA: TGTGCCAGCAGTTTGAGTACCTACAATGAGCAGTTCTTC

J gene: TRBJ1-3
clone size: NA
V gene: TRBV11-2
D gene: NA
CDR3 protein: CASSLGSVISGNTIYF
CDR3 DNA: TGTGCCAGCAGCTTGGGCAGCGTAATCTCTGGAAACACCATATATTTT

J gene: TRBJ1-6
clone size: NA
V gene: TRBV4-1
D gene: NA
CDR3 protein: CASSQVNRESYNSPLHF
CDR3 DNA: TGCGCCAGCAGCCAAGTGAACAGGGAGTCCTATAATTCACCCCTCCACTTT

J gene: TRBJ1-4
clone size: NA
V gene: TRBV9
D gene: TRBD1
CDR3 protein: CASSADQGVGEKLFF
CDR3 DNA: TGTGCCAGCAGCGCGGATCAGGGGGTGGGTGAAAAACTGTTTTTT

J gene: TRBJ2-3
clone size: NA
V gene: TRBV11-3
D gene: TRBD1
CDR3 protein: CASSARTGGFADTQYF
CDR3 DNA: TGTGCCAGCAGCGCCCGGACAGGGGGGTTCGCAGATACGCAGTATTTT

J gene: TRBJ1-1
clone size: NA
V gene: TRBV5-6
D gene: NA
CDR3 protein: CASSSPTKALNTEAFF
CDR3 DNA: TGTGCCAGCAGCTCGCCGACCAAAGCCCTGAACACTGAAGCTTTCTTT

J gene: TRBJ1-2
clone size: NA
V gene: TRBV4-2
D gene: TRBD1
CDR3 protein: CASSQDGTGDGYTF
CDR3 DNA: TGTGCCAGCAGCCAAGACGGGACAGGGGATGGCTACACCTTC

J gene: TRBJ1-4
clone size: NA
V gene: TRBV5-4
D gene: NA
CDR3 protein: CASSLGGRGPSNEKLFF
CDR3 DNA: TGTGCCAGCAGCTTGGGAGGTCGTGGACCGTCTAATGAAAAACTGTTTTTT

J gene: TRBJ2-7
clone size: NA
V gene: TRBV27
D gene: TRBD1
CDR3 protein: CASSWTGPRSYEQYF
CDR3 DNA: TGTGCCAGCAGTTGGACAGGTCCCCGCTCCTACGAGCAGTACTTC

J gene: TRBJ2-2
clone size: NA
V gene: TRBV27
D gene: NA
CDR3 protein: CASSWQMNTGELFF
CDR3 DNA: TGTGCCAGCAGTTGGCAGATGAACACCGGGGAGCTGTTTTTT

J gene: TRBJ1-4
clone size: once
V gene: TRBV30
D gene: NA
CDR3 protein: CAWSVKLGSPTNEKLFF
CDR3 DNA: TGTGCCTGGAGTGTAAAGCTGGGTAGTCCAACTAATGAAAAACTGTTTTTT

J gene: TRBJ2-1
clone size: NA
V gene: TRBV7-8
D gene: TRBD1
CDR3 protein: CASSYRTGGSNEQFF
CDR3 DNA: TGTGCCAGCAGCTACAGGACAGGGGGTAGCAATGAGCAGTTCTTC

J gene: TRBJ2-2
clone size: NA
V gene: TRBV4-2
D gene: TRBD2
CDR3 protein: CASSLTQGLPKNTGELFF
CDR3 DNA: TGTGCCAGCAGCCTCACCCAGGGACTACCTAAGAACACCGGGGAGCTGTTTTTT

J gene: TRBJ2-2
clone size: NA
V gene: TRBV28
D gene: NA
CDR3 protein: CASSFYLGNTGELFF
CDR3 DNA: TGTGCCAGCAGTTTTTATCTCGGGAACACCGGGGAGCTGTTTTTT

J gene: TRBJ2-3
clone size: once
V gene: TRBV6-4
D gene: TRBD2
CDR3 protein: CASSVTSGSTDTQYF
CDR3 DNA: TGTGCCAGCAGTGTTACTAGCGGGAGCACAGATACGCAGTATTTT

J gene: TRBJ2-1
clone size: once
V gene: TRBV11-3
D gene: TRBD2
CDR3 protein: CASSWRTSQSNEQFF
CDR3 DNA: TGTGCCAGCAGCTGGAGGACTAGCCAGAGCAATGAGCAGTTCTTC

J gene: TRBJ2-7
clone size: NA
V gene: TRBV10-3
D gene: TRBD2
CDR3 protein: CATRSGGSGYEQYF
CDR3 DNA: TGTGCCACCAGATCGGGGGGTTCCGGCTACGAGCAGTACTTC

J gene: TRBJ2-6
clone size: NA
V gene: TRBV5-2
D gene: NA
CDR3 protein: CASKTQREYKSRANVLTF
CDR3 DNA: TGTGCCAGCAAAACGCAGAGAGAGTACAAAAGTCGGGCCAACGTCCTGACTTTC

J gene: TRBJ2-7
clone size: NA
V gene: TRBV7-6
D gene: TRBD2
CDR3 protein: CASSLVPDRDYFYEQYF
CDR3 DNA: TGTGCCAGCAGCTTAGTGCCAGACCGGGACTATTTCTACGAGCAGTACTTC

J gene: TRBJ1-4
clone size: NA
V gene: TRBV4-1
D gene: NA
CDR3 protein: CASSRQDNEKLFF
CDR3 DNA: TGCGCCAGCAGCCGACAGGATAATGAAAAACTGTTTTTT

J gene: TRBJ2-1
clone size: NA
V gene: TRBV27
D gene: NA
CDR3 protein: CASRALWEADSSYNEQFF
CDR3 DNA: TGTGCCAGCAGGGCTTTGTGGGAGGCCGATAGCTCCTACAATGAGCAGTTCTTC

J gene: TRBJ2-3
clone size: NA
V gene: TRBV30
D gene: NA
CDR3 protein: CAWSGFTDTQYF
CDR3 DNA: TGTGCCTGGAGCGGGTTTACAGATACGCAGTATTTT

J gene: TRBJ2-7
clone size: NA
V gene: TRBV27
D gene: TRBD1
CDR3 protein: CASKLRDRGYEQYF
CDR3 DNA: TGTGCCAGTAAACTCCGGGACAGGGGTTACGAGCAGTACTTC

J gene: TRBJ2-7
clone size: NA
V gene: TRBV7-6
D gene: NA
CDR3 protein: CASSLADRSYEQYF
CDR3 DNA: TGTGCCAGCAGCTTAGCCGACAGGTCCTACGAGCAGTACTTC

J gene: TRBJ2-7
clone size: once
V gene: TRBV12-5
D gene: TRBD2
CDR3 protein: CASGWTSGAYEQYF
CDR3 DNA: TGTGCTAGTGGTTGGACTAGCGGAGCCTACGAGCAGTACTTC

J gene: TRBJ2-7
clone size: NA
V gene: TRBV12-5
D gene: NA
CDR3 protein: CASGFGSYEQYF
CDR3 DNA: TGTGCTAGTGGTTTTGGCAGCTACGAGCAGTACTTC

J gene: TRBJ1-2
clone size: NA
V gene: TRBV23-1
D gene: TRBD1
CDR3 protein: CASSQDFRDRRNYGYTF
CDR3 DNA: TGCGCCAGCAGTCAAGACTTCCGGGACAGGCGGAACTATGGCTACACCTTC

J gene: TRBJ2-5
clone size: NA
V gene: TRBV29-1
D gene: TRBD2
CDR3 protein: CSVEDPGTGGLQETQYF
CDR3 DNA: TGCAGCGTTGAAGATCCGGGGACGGGAGGTCTCCAAGAGACCCAGTACTTC

J gene: TRBJ2-5
clone size: NA
V gene: TRBV10-3
D gene: NA
CDR3 protein: CAIPKWVDRFPRAETQYF
CDR3 DNA: TGTGCCATCCCGAAATGGGTCGACCGTTTCCCCCGGGCGGAGACCCAGTACTTC

J gene: TRBJ1-3
clone size: NA
V gene: TRBV5-1
D gene: NA
CDR3 protein: CASSLAGGNTIYF
CDR3 DNA: TGCGCCAGCAGCTTGGCCGGGGGAAACACCATATATTTT

J gene: TRBJ2-2
clone size: NA
V gene: TRBV6-5
D gene: NA
CDR3 protein: CASSLAGELFF
CDR3 DNA: TGTGCCAGCAGTTTGGCAGGGGAGCTGTTTTTT

J gene: TRBJ2-1
clone size: NA
V gene: TRBV27
D gene: TRBD2
CDR3 protein: CASSLGLAGLSYNEQFF
CDR3 DNA: TGTGCCAGCAGTTTAGGGCTAGCGGGTCTCTCCTACAATGAGCAGTTCTTC

J gene: TRBJ2-1
clone size: NA
V gene: TRBV5-1
D gene: NA
CDR3 protein: CASSPPGTDFSYNEQFF
CDR3 DNA: TGCGCCAGCAGCCCCCCGGGGACGGATTTCTCCTACAATGAGCAGTTCTTC

J gene: TRBJ2-7
clone size: NA
V gene: TRBV30
D gene: NA
CDR3 protein: CAWSVFQNYEQYF
CDR3 DNA: TGTGCCTGGAGTGTATTTCAAAATTACGAGCAGTACTTC

J gene: TRBJ2-7
clone size: NA
V gene: TRBV2
D gene: TRBD1
CDR3 protein: CASSWDRATYGQYF
CDR3 DNA: TGTGCCAGCAGTTGGGACAGGGCCACGTACGGGCAGTACTTC

J gene: TRBJ2-1
clone size: NA
V gene: TRBV27
D gene: TRBD2
CDR3 protein: CASSLASGVYNEQFF
CDR3 DNA: TGTGCCAGCAGTTTGGCTAGCGGAGTCTACAATGAGCAGTTCTTC

J gene: TRBJ1-1
clone size: NA
V gene: TRBV2
D gene: NA
CDR3 protein: CASSESPEAFF
CDR3 DNA: TGTGCCAGCAGTGAGAGTCCTGAAGCTTTCTTT

J gene: TRBJ2-7
clone size: NA
V gene: TRBV5-8
D gene: TRBD2
CDR3 protein: CASSPRGESNEQYF
CDR3 DNA: TGTGCCAGCAGCCCCCGGGGGGAAAGCAACGAGCAGTACTTC

J gene: TRBJ2-5
clone size: NA
V gene: TRBV5-4
D gene: NA
CDR3 protein: CASSSDRETQYF
CDR3 DNA: TGTGCCAGCAGCTCCGACCGGGAGACCCAGTACTTC

J gene: TRBJ1-4
clone size: once
V gene: TRBV7-9
D gene: NA
CDR3 protein: CASSANNEKLFF
CDR3 DNA: TGTGCCAGCAGCGCCAATAATGAAAAACTGTTTTTT

J gene: TRBJ2-1
clone size: NA
V gene: TRBV5-1
D gene: NA
CDR3 protein: CASRKGEGRDNEQFF
CDR3 DNA: TGCGCCAGCAGGAAAGGCGAGGGACGGGACAATGAGCAGTTCTTC

J gene: TRBJ2-4
clone size: NA
V gene: TRBV11-3
D gene: TRBD1
CDR3 protein: CASSDERQGGKNIQYF
CDR3 DNA: TGTGCCAGCAGCGACGAACGACAGGGTGGCAAAAACATTCAGTACTTC

J gene: TRBJ2-6
clone size: NA
V gene: TRBV7-9
D gene: TRBD2
CDR3 protein: CASSLRAGAGANVLTF
CDR3 DNA: TGTGCCAGCAGCTTACGGGCGGGAGCAGGGGCCAACGTCCTGACTTTC

J gene: TRBJ2-1
clone size: NA
V gene: TRBV6-1
D gene: TRBD1
CDR3 protein: CASLLDRGDNEQFF
CDR3 DNA: TGTGCCAGCCTTCTGGACAGGGGTGACAATGAGCAGTTCTTC

J gene: TRBJ1-2
clone size: NA
V gene: TRBV2
D gene: TRBD1
CDR3 protein: CASKLGQVNYGYTF
CDR3 DNA: TGTGCCAGCAAGTTGGGACAGGTCAACTATGGCTACACCTTC

J gene: TRBJ1-2
clone size: NA
V gene: TRBV6-1
D gene: NA
CDR3 protein: CASSEGVGYGYTF
CDR3 DNA: TGTGCCAGCAGTGAAGGGGTCGGATATGGCTACACCTTC

J gene: TRBJ1-2
clone size: NA
V gene: TRBV29-1
D gene: NA
CDR3 protein: CSVEDSPNYGYTF
CDR3 DNA: TGCAGCGTTGAAGACAGCCCTAACTATGGCTACACCTTC

J gene: TRBJ1-1
clone size: NA
V gene: TRBV9
D gene: NA
CDR3 protein: CASSPRQSMNTEAFF
CDR3 DNA: TGTGCCAGCAGCCCGCGACAGTCAATGAACACTGAAGCTTTCTTT